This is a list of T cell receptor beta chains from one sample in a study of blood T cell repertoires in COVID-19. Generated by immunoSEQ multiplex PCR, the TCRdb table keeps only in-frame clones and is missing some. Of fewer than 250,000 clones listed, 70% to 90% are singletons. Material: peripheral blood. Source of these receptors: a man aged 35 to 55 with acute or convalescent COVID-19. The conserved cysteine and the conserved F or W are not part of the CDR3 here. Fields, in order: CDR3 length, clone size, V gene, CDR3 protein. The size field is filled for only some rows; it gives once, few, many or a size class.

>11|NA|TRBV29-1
SVARGMDQPQH
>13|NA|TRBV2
ASSETTGFGNTIY
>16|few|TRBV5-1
ASSVGTSGGGGFYEQF
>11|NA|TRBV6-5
ASSYLVNTEAF
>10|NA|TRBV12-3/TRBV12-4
ASSIANYGYT
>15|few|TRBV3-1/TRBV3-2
ASSSYRLAGGTDTQY
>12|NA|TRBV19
ASSVQGAGNTIY
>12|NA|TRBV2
ASTGQGSTGELF
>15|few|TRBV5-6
ASSLIPRALGTDTQY
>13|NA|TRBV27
ASSLRGGLNTEAF
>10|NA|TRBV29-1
SIQGANTEAF
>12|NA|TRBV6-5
ASRMKRSGDEQY
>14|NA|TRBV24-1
ATSDYRGLSTDTQY
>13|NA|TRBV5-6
ASSLETGGTDTQY
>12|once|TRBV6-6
ASTVMMGQWPQH
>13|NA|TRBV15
ATSAPIGPRETQY
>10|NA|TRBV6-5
ASSYAQGSYT
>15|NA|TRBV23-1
ASSQSGQGRTDEKLF
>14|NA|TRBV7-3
ASSVLGQGSYNEQF
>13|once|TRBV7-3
ASSSPGSNPNEQF
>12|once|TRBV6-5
ASSFGTASYEQY
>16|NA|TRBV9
ASSVYPGGTVSGNTIY
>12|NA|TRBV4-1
ASSQEGVSYEQY
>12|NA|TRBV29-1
SVATTGSTDTQY
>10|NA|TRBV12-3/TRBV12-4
ASSSSSYEQY
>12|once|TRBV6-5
ASSPGGGNEKLF
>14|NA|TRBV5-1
ASSPGPVGRNTEAF
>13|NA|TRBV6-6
ASSFRRGDNQPQH
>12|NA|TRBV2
ASRDGTPNSPLH
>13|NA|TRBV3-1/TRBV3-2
ASSLTGTGAREQY
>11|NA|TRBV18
ASSPDRNYGYT
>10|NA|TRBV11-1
ASTWGDTEAF
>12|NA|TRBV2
ASSEGRGPQPQH
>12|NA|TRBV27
ASSLDRGTYEQY
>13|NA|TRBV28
ASSATSSYDEKLF
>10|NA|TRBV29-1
SVGDRPTEAF
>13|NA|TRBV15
ATSREYGINSPLH
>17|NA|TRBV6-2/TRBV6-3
ASSEDLRTGQFRNSPLH
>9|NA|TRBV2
ASSVGETQY
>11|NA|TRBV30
AWSQSSNQPQH
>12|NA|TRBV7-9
AGRPTGAGLGYT
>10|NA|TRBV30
AWSVGDQPQH
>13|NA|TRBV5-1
ASRLNSGQTYEQY
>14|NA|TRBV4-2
ASSQDLGRGGDGYT
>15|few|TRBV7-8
ASSSSDGGGVGETQY
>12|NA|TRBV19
ASRRTGMDTEAF
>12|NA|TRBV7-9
ASSLSSGTYEQY
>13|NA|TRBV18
ASSPSQGGITEAF
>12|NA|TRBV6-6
ASGIILQGNEQF
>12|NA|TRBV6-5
ASKTGPYSYEQY
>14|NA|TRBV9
ASSVSGSTSYNEQF
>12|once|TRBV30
AWSVRGGANVLT
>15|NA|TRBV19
ASSPRGGRAGANVLT